This T cell receptor beta chain was observed in a study of identifying expanded T cells in peripheral blood. Study-level results: Over around two and four weeks, about 15 and 18 clones changed, versus approximately 1.1 between replicates. Roughly 2-week clone count variance significantly increased as total template count grew.

The germline V gene has CDR1 SNHLY and CDR2 FYNNEI. V lost 4 bases and J lost 2, with 6 bases in between. This CDR3 spans 12 amino acids. Healthy donors had no documented immune events, such as infections, while sampled. This table comes from immunoSEQ multiplex PCR, and its TCRdb copy is limited to in-frame clones, with some not included. This table holds around 120,000 clones, roughly 90% found once. For this clone: Its antigen is as yet unknown.

The TCR was taken from a person aged 18 to 75 in good health. The sample consisted of blood. The chain has TRBV2 and TRBJ2-7; unclear D gene. As DNA, the CDR3 is TGTGCCAGCAGTGGTGGGCCCTACGAGCAGTACTTC. Its protein product is CASSGGPYEQYF.